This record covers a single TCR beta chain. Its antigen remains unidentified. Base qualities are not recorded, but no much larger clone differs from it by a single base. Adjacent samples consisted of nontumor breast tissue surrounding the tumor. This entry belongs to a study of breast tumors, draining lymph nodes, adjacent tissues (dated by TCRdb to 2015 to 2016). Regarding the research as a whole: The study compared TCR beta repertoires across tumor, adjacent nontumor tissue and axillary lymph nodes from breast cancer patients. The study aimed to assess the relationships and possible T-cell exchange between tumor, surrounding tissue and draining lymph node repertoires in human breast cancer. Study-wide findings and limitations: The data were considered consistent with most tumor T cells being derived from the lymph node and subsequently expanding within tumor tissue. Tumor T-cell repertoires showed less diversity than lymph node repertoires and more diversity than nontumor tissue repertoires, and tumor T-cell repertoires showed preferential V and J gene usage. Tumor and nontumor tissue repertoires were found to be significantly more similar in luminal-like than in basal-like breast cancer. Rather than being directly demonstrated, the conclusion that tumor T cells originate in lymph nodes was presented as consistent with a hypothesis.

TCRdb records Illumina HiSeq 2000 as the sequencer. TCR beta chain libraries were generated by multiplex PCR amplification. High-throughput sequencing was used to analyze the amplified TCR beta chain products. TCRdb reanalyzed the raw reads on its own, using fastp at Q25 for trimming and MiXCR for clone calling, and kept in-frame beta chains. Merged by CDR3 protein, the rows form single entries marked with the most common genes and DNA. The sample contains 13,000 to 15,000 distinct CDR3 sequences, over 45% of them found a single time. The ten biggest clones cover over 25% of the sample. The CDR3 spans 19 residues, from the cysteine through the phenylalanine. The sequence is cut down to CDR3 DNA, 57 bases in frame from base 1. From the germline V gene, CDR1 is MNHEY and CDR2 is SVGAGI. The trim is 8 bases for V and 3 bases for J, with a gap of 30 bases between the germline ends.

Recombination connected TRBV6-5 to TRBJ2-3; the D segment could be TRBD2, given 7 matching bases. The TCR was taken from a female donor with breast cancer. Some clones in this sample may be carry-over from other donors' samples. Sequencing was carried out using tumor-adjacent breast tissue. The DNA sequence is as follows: TGTGCCAGCGGTGAGTCGAAGGCCGCGAGGGGGGGCCGGACAGATACGCAGTATTTT. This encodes CASGESKAARGGRTDTQYF.